A single sample gave rise to the 18 T cell receptor beta chains below, sequenced in a study of cytomegalovirus exposure and HLA in healthy donors. The study ran its PCR with 60 Vbeta and 13 Jbeta primers. Libraries were prepared by immunoSEQ multiplex PCR; TCRdb keeps only in-frame clonotypes and omits some of them. The sample has about 150,000 clones; around two thirds are singletons. The sequencing sample was made of PBMCs. The receptors were sampled from a man in his thirties or forties in good health and CMV-seropositive.

This rearrangement joins TRBV19 to TRBJ1-1; D is unresolved. This CDR3 contains 13 residues. Germline V CDR1 and CDR2: LNHDA, SQIVND (reference sequence). The V gene lost 6 bases and the J gene lost 4 bases, with 12 bases spanning the gap. The CDR3 bases are TGTGCCAGTAGCGACTCTCGTGCCACTGAAGCTTTCTTT. Protein product: CASSDSRATEAFF. Full variable domain (rest looked up from reference TRBV19 and TRBJ1-1): DGGITQSPKYLFRKEGQNVTLSCEQNLNHDAMYWYRQDPGQGLRLIYYSQIVNDFQKGDIAEGYSVSREKKESFPLTVTSAQKNPTAFYLCASSDSRATEAFFGQGTRLTVV.

The V call is TRBV7-2, the J call TRBJ2-2, with 8 bases lining up with TRBD1. V trimming: 7 bases; J trimming: 2 bases; junction bases outside the gene matches: 9. CDR1 is SGHTA, CDR2 FQGNSA, per germline. The CDR3 runs 16 residues. The DNA for the CDR3 is TGTGCCAGCACCCACACACCAGGGGGCAACACCGGGGAGCTGTTTTTT. Amino acids: CASTHTPGGNTGELFF.

Concerning this clone: Different DNA sequences within this sample yield the same CDR3. The chain carries TRBV6-5 and TRBJ2-6; D perhaps matches TRBD2 (5 bases). This CDR3 is built from 16 residues. Germline values: CDR1 MNHEY, CDR2 SVGAGI. The ends were cut back, 0 bases at V and 2 bases at J, with 8 bases in the middle. CDR3 DNA: TGTGCCAGCAGTTACTCGCCCGGGGCTGGGGCCAACGTCCTGACTTTC. As protein: CASSYSPGAGANVLTF.

The genes are TRBV19 and TRBJ2-1, with 10 positions matching TRBD1. The V gene's germline CDR1 is LNHDA and CDR2 SQIVND (reference sequence). Germline trimming cut 3 bases from V and 5 bases from J; bases unmatched to any gene: 4. The CDR3 has 15 residues. The DNA for the CDR3 is TGTGCCAGTAGTATCAGGACAGGGGGGAACAATGAGCAGTTCTTC. Its protein is CASSIRTGGNNEQFF.

V is TRBV5-6 and J is TRBJ1-5, with D possibly matching TRBD1 (6 bases). CDR1 and CDR2 from the germline V gene are SGHDT and YYEEEE. CDR3 length: 15 residues. Trimming cost V 3 bases and J 7 bases, with 17 bases left between them. The CDR3 coding sequence is TGTGCCAGCAGCTCACAGGGCTGGGTGGAACAGCCCCAGCATTTT. Translating it yields CASSSQGWVEQPQHF.

This clone was counted once. J is TRBJ2-1 and V is TRBV19; D might be TRBD1 (5 bases). CDR1 is LNHDA and CDR2 is SQIVND in the germline V gene (reference sequence). The CDR3 length is 13 residues. The V end was cut by 5 bases, the J end by 4 bases, with 9 bases between. The CDR3 spells CASSVQGYNEQFF. CDR3 DNA: TGTGCCAGTAGTGTTCAGGGATACAATGAGCAGTTCTTC. The whole variable domain, filled in from reference TRBV19 and TRBJ2-1, reads DGGITQSPKYLFRKEGQNVTLSCEQNLNHDAMYWYRQDPGQGLRLIYYSQIVNDFQKGDIAEGYSVSREKKESFPLTVTSAQKNPTAFYLCASSVQGYNEQFFGPGTRLTVL.

The table lists this clone with a count of one. The rearrangement joins TRBV29-1 to TRBJ1-1; the match to TRBD1 covers 7 bases. The CDR3 consists of 14 residues. Trimming cost V 6 bases and J 1 base; bases outside gene matches: 8. CDR1 SQVTM and CDR2 ANQGSEA come from the germline V gene. The CDR3 spells CSVPRDSQNTEAFF. CDR3 in DNA: TGCAGCGTCCCCCGGGACAGTCAGAACACTGAAGCTTTCTTT.

This clone was picked up one time. Here the CDR3 DNA reads TGTGCCAGCAGTGTCCTATCTCTAGCCAAAAACATTCAGTACTTC. It encodes CASSVLSLAKNIQYF. V and J are TRBV2 and TRBJ2-4; D is unresolved. CDR3 length: 15 amino acids. The germline V gene has CDR1 SNHLY and CDR2 FYNNEI. V lost 4 bases to trimming and J lost 0 bases, with 10 bases between them.

The gene calls are TRBV7-3 and TRBJ2-1, with 10 bases identical to TRBD1. The CDR3 has 15 residues. The V gene end was trimmed by 4 bases and the J gene end by 6 bases; junction bases not matched to a gene: 6. Germline V CDR1 and CDR2: SGHTA, FQGTGA. CDR3 region: CASSSPGQGPNEQFF. The CDR3 DNA sequence: TGTGCCAGCAGCTCACCGGGACAGGGGCCCAATGAGCAGTTCTTC.

The chain links TRBV29-1 to TRBJ2-7; 9 nucleotides agree with TRBD2. This CDR3 comprises 15 residues. Trimming at V came to 8 bases and at J to 7 bases, leaving 18 bases not matched to a gene. The germline V gene encodes CDR1 SQVTM and CDR2 ANQGSEA. The DNA for the CDR3 is TGCAGCTTTGTGAAAGCGGGAGGTTCACCTTGGGAGCAGTACTTC. It specifies CSFVKAGGSPWEQYF.

In DNA form, the CDR3 reads TGTGCCAGCAGCGCAGGGACAGGGGGCTACGAGCAGTACTTC. It encodes CASSAGTGGYEQYF. The rearrangement joins TRBV7-6 to TRBJ2-7; TRBD1 agrees at 11 bases. This CDR3 is built from 14 residues. Germline V gene lookup returns CDR1 SGHVS and CDR2 FNYEAQ. The trim removed 5 bases at V and 3 bases at J, leaving 3 bases unmatched.

Comments on this clone: A junction boundary mismatches the germline segment, possibly from a read error. The rearrangement uses TRBV7-9 and TRBJ2-7, with 9 bases lining up with TRBD1. Germline assignment: CDR1 SEHNR and CDR2 FQNEAQ (reference sequence). The length of the CDR3 is 14 residues. CDR3 region: CSSSRGQGLHEQYF. The DNA for the CDR3 is TGTTCCAGCAGCCGAGGACAGGGGTTACACGAGCAGTACTTC.

In this sample, this clone turned up once. The rearrangement joins TRBV28 to TRBJ1-2, with 8 bases aligning to TRBD1. The CDR3 runs to 13 residues. V lost 5 bases to trimming and J lost 8 bases; unmatched junction nucleotides: 7. Germline V gene sequence: CDR1 MDHEN, CDR2 SYDVKM. The CDR3 loop reads CASSPGQGGGYTF. The CDR3 bases are TGTGCCAGCAGTCCCGGACAGGGCGGCGGCTACACCTTC.

V is TRBV6-7 and J is TRBJ2-7, with TRBD2 matching over 7 bases. TRBV6-7 is an ORF for which the function is uncertain. The CDR3 contains 16 residues. V was clipped by 0 bases and J by 0 bases; unmatched bases: 5. The CDR3 region is CASSYSGRASSYEQYF. CDR3 DNA sequence: TGTGCCAGCAGTTACTCAGGGAGGGCAAGCTCCTACGAGCAGTACTTC.

As to this clone: One end of the junction does not line up with germline, which may come from a read error. The chain combines TRBV7-3 with TRBJ2-5; D may be TRBD2 (5 bases). Germline CDR1 is SGHTA and CDR2 is FQGTGA. The length of the CDR3 is 14 residues. The CDR3 DNA sequence: TGTGCCAGCAGCCCTGCGGGTGTACAAGAGGCCCAGTACTTC. It yields the protein CASSPAGVQEAQYF.

Of note for this clone: Additional DNA sequences in this sample encode the identical CDR3. This chain uses TRBV27 with TRBJ1-1; 8 positions agree with TRBD1. Germline CDR1 is MNHEY and CDR2 is SMNVEV (reference sequence). Trimming cost V 4 bases and J 4 bases; bases outside gene matches: 2. The CDR3 extends over 13 amino acids. CDR3 residues: CASSSTGVTEAFF. Here the CDR3 DNA reads TGTGCCAGCAGTTCGACAGGGGTCACTGAAGCTTTCTTT.

The V call is TRBV19, the J call TRBJ1-2; 7 nucleotides agree with TRBD1. J was trimmed by 6 bases and V by 3 bases; bases with no gene match: 7. Germline CDR1 LNHDA, CDR2 SQIVND (reference sequence). The CDR3 has 14 residues. Written as DNA, the CDR3 is TGTGCCAGTAGTATCCGCACAGGGGCCCATGGCTACACCTTC. Protein: CASSIRTGAHGYTF.

The chain carries TRBV7-3 and TRBJ2-1; TRBD2 agrees at 7 bases. This CDR3 contains 15 residues. J was trimmed by 8 bases and V by 2 bases; bases with no gene match: 9. Per the germline V gene, CDR1 is SGHTA and CDR2 is FQGTGA. The CDR3 loop is CASSLQRDGLDEQFF. CDR3 sequence (DNA): TGTGCCAGCAGCTTACAGCGGGACGGGTTGGATGAGCAGTTCTTC.